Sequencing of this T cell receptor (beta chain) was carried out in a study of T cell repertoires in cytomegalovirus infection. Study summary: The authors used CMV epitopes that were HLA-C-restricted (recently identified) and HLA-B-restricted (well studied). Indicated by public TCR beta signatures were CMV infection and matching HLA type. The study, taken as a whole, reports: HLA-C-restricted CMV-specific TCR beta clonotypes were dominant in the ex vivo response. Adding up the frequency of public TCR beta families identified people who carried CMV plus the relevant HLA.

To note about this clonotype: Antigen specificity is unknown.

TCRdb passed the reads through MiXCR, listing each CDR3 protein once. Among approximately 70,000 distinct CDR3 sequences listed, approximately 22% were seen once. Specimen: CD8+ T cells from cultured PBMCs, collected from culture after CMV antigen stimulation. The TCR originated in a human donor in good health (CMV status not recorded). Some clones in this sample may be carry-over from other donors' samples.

In DNA form, the CDR3 reads TGCAGTGCTACGGGACTAGCGGGGGGCAGGTCCCAAGAGACCCAGTACTTC. Its protein is CSATGLAGGRSQETQYF. This rearrangement joins TRBV20-1 to TRBJ2-5; 15 bases are a match to TRBD2. The V and J ends lost 4 bases and 1 base, in that order; junction bases with no gene match: 7. The CDR3 is made up of 17 amino acids. CDR1 and CDR2 from the germline V gene are DFQATT and SNEGSKA (reference sequence).